The clone carrying this T cell receptor (beta chain) was counted only a few times. RNA transcripts provided the source from which TCR beta CDR3 regions were amplified. During a first-round RT-PCR of the TCR CDR3, the HTBI primer set was used. TCRdb reprocessed the multiplex PCR reads with MiXCR, giving one entry per CDR3 protein. The sample has a few hundred thousand distinct CDR3 sequences; roughly 25% are singletons. The CDR3 is 15 amino acids. Between the trimmed V and J ends, which lost 6 bases and 2 bases, there was a span of 17 bases. In germline, CDR1 is DFQATT, CDR2 SNEGSKA (reference sequence). These data come from a study of T cells in Graves' hyperthyroidism and ophthalmopathy.

This clonotype originated in a man over 45 with Graves' hyperthyroidism. Specimen: blood. This chain links TRBV20-1 with TRBJ2-1; D is ambiguous. CDR3 DNA sequence: TGCAGTGCCCTAAACGGCCAGCGACCCTACAATGAGCAGTTCTTC. This encodes CSALNGQRPYNEQFF.